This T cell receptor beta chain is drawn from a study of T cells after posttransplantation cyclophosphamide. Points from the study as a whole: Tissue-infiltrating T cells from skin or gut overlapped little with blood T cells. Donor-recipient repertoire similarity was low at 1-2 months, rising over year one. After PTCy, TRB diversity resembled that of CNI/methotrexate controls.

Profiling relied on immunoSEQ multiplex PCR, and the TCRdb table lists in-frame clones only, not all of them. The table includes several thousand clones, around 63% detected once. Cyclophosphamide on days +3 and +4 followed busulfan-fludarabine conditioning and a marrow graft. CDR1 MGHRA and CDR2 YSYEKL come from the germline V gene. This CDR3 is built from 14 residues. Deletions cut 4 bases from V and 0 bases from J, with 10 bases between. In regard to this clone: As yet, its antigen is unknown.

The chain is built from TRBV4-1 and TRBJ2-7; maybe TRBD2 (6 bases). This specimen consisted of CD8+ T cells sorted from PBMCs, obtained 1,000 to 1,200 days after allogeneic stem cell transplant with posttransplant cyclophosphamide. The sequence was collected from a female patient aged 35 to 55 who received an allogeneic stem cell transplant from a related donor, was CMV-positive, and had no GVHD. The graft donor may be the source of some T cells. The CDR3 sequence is CASSLRENSYEQYF. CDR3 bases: TGCGCCAGCAGCCTACGGGAGAACTCCTACGAGCAGTACTTC.